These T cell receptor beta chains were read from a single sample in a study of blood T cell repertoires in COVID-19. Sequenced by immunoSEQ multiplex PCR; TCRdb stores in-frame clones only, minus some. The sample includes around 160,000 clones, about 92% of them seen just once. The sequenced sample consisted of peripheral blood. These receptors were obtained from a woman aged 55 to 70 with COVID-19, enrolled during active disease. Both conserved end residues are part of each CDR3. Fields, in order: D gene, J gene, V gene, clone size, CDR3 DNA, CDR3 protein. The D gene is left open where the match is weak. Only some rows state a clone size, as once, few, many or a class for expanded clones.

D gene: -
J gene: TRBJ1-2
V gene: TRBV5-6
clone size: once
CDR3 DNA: TGTGCCAGCACTGATACGGTTATCTTCAGGGGCTACACCTTC
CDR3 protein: CASTDTVIFRGYTF

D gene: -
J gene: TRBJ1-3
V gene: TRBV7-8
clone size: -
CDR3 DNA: TGTGCCAGCAGCTTGCCAACAGAGAGAAACACCATATATTTT
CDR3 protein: CASSLPTERNTIYF

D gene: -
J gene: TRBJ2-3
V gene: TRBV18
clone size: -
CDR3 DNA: TGTGCCAGCTCTATCACAGATACGCAGTATTTT
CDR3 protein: CASSITDTQYF

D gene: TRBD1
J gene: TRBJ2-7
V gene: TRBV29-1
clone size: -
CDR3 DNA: TGCAGCGTCTACAGGGGGTACGAGCAGTACTTC
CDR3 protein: CSVYRGYEQYF

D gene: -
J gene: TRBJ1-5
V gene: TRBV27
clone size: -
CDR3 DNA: TGTGCCAGCAGTTTGGGCAGGGGCAATCAGCCCCAGCATTTT
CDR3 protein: CASSLGRGNQPQHF

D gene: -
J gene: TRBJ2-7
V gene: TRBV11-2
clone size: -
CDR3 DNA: TGTGCCAGCAGCTTAGACAGCTACGAGCAGTACTTC
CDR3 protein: CASSLDSYEQYF

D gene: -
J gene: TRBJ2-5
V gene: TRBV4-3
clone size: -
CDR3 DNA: TGCGCCAGCAGCCAAGACCCGGGGACACAGCAAGAGACCCAGTACTTC
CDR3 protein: CASSQDPGTQQETQYF

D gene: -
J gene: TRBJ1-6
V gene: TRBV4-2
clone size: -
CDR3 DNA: TGTGCCAGCAGCCAACAACAGGGCTCCAATTCACCCCTCCACTTT
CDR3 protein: CASSQQQGSNSPLHF

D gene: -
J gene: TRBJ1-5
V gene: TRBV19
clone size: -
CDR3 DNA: TGTGCCAGTAGTATGAGAGAAAGCAATCAGCCCCAGCATTTT
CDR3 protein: CASSMRESNQPQHF

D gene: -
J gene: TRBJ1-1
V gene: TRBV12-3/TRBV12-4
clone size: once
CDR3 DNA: TGTGCCAGCAGTTTATCGGTGAACACTGAAGCTTTCTTT
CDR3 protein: CASSLSVNTEAFF

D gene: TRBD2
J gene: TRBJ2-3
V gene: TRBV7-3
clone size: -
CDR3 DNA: TGTGCCAGCAGCTTCCGCGGGGGGGGCACAGATACGCAGTATTTT
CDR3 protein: CASSFRGGGTDTQYF

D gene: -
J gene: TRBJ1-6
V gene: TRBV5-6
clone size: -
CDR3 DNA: TGTGCCAGCAGCCCAAACGGACAGTTCTATAATTCACCCCTCCACTTT
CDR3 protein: CASSPNGQFYNSPLHF

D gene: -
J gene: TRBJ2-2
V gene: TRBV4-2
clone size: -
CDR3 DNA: TGTGCCAGCAGCCAAACTGAGCGTCGGACCGGGGAGCTGTTTTTT
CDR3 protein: CASSQTERRTGELFF

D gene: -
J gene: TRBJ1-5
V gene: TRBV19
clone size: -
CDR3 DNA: TGTGCCAGTAGTATAGAGGGGCGGTATCAGCCCCAGCATTTT
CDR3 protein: CASSIEGRYQPQHF

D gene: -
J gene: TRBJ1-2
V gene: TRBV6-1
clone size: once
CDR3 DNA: TGTGCCAGCAGTGAAGTCCCGAACTATGGCTACACCTTC
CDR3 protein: CASSEVPNYGYTF

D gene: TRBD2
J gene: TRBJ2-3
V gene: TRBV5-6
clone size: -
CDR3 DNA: TGTGCCAGCAGCTCCTCGACTAGCGGGGGGGCAGATACGCAGTATTTT
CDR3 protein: CASSSSTSGGADTQYF

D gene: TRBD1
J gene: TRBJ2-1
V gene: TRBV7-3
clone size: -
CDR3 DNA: TGTGCCAGCAGCTTAGGACAGGGATATGGAACAATGAAGCAGTTCTTC
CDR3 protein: CASSLGQGYGTMKQFF

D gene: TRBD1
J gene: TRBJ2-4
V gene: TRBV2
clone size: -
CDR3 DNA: TGTGCCAGCAGGACAGGGGGCTGGGCCAAAAACATTCAGTACTTC
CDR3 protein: CASRTGGWAKNIQYF

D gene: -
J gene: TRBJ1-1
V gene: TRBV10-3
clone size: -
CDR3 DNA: TGTGCCATCAGTGAGTCGGAGGTTCTTGGCACTGAAGCTTTCTTT
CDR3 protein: CAISESEVLGTEAFF

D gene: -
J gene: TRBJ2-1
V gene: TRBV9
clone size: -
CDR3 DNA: TGTGCCAGCAGCGCACCCGGGGACAACAATGAGCAGTTCTTC
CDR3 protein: CASSAPGDNNEQFF

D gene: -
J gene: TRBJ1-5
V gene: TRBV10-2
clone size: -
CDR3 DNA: TGCGCCACCGAACCAACAAATAGCAATCAGCCCCAGCATTTT
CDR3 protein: CATEPTNSNQPQHF

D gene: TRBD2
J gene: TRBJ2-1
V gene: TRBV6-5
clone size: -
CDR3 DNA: TGTGCCAGCAGTTACTCGGGTACTAGCGGGGGGTATGAGCAGTTCTTC
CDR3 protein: CASSYSGTSGGYEQFF

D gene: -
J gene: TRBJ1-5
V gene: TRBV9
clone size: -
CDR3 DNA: TGTGCCAGCAGTCATGGAGGGAGCAATCAGCCCCAGCATTTT
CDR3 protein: CASSHGGSNQPQHF

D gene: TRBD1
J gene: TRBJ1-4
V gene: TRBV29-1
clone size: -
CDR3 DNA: TGCAGCGTTGCCCGAGGGACAGCCCATGAAAAACTGTTTTTT
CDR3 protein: CSVARGTAHEKLFF

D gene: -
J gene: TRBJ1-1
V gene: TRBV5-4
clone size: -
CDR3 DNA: TGTGCCAGCACCCAAGGGGTAGGGGCACGGACTGAAGCTTTCTTT
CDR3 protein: CASTQGVGARTEAFF

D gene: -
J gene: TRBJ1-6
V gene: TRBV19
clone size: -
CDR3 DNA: TGTGCCAGTCAAACGGGGTCGGGGAATTCCTATAATTCACCCCTCCACTTT
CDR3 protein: CASQTGSGNSYNSPLHF

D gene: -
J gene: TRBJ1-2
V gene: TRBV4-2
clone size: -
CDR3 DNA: TGTGCCAGCAGCCAAGAAGTAGGCCAGGCTAACTATGGCTACACCTTC
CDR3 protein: CASSQEVGQANYGYTF

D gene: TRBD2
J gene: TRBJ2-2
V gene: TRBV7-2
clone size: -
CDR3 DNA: TGTGCCAGCAGCCTACTAGCGGGGGCCAAACGCACCGGGGAGCTGTTTTTT
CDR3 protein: CASSLLAGAKRTGELFF

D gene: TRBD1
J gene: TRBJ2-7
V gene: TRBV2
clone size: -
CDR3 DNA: TGTGCCAGCAGTGCCGGGACAGGGGGGAACTGGCACGGGCAGTACTTC
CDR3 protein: CASSAGTGGNWHGQYF

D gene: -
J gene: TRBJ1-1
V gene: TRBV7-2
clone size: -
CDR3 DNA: TGTGCCAGCAGCCTCCGGGACATTCGGAACACTGAAGCTTTCTTT
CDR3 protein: CASSLRDIRNTEAFF

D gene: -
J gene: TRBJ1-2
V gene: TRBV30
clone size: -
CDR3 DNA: TGTGCCTGGAGTCTACAGAACTATGGCTACACCTTC
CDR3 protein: CAWSLQNYGYTF

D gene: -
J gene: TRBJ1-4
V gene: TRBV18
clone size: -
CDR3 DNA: TGTGCCAGCTCACCAAGTCGGGGTTTGGGGACTAATGAAAAACTGTTTTTT
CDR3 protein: CASSPSRGLGTNEKLFF

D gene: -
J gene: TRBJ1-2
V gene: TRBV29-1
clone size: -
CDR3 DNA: TGCAGCGCACTTAGCCCCATAACAGGGGGCTACACCTTC
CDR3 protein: CSALSPITGGYTF

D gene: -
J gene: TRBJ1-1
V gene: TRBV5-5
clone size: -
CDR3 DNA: TGTGCCAGCAGCCCCAGGGGCCTGAGGAACACTGAAGCTTTCTTT
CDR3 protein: CASSPRGLRNTEAFF

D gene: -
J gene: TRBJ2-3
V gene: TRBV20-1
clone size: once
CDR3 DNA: TGCAGTGCTCGGGGCACAGATACGCAGTATTTT
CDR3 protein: CSARGTDTQYF

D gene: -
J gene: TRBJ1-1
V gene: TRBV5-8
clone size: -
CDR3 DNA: TGTGCCAGCAGCTTCGGACAGTTCTTCATGAACACTGAAGCTTTCTTT
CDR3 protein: CASSFGQFFMNTEAFF

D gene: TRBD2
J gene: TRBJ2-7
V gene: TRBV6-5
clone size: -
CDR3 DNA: TGTGCCAGCATTAAGAGCGGGGGTATCTACGAGCAGTACTTC
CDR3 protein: CASIKSGGIYEQYF